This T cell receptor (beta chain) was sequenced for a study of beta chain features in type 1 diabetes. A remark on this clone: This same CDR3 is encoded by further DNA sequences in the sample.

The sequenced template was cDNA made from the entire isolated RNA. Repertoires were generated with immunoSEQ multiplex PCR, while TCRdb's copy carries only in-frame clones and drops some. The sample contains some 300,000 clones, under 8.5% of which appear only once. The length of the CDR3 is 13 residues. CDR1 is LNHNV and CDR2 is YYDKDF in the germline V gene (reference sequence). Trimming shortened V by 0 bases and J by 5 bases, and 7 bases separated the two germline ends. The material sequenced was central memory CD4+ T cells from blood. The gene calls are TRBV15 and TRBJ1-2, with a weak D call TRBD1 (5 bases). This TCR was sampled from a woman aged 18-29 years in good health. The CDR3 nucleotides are TGTGCCACCAGCAGAGACAGGGTTTATGGCTACACCTTC. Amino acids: CATSRDRVYGYTF.